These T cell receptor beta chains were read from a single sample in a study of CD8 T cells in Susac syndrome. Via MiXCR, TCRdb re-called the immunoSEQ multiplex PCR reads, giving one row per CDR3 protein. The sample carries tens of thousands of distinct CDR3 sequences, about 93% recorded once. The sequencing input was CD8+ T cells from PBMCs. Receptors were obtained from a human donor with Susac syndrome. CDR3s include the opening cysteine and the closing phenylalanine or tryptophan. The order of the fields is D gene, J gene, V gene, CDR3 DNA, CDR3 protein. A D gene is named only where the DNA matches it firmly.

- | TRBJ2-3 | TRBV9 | TGTGCCAGCAGCGTAGAGGGAATAGCTACTCATACGCAGTATTTT | CASSVEGIATHTQYF
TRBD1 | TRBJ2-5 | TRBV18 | TGTGCCAGCTCACCACTCAACAGGGGGCTGTCAGAGACCCAGTACTTC | CASSPLNRGLSETQYF
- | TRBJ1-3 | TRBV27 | TGTGCCAGCAGCCGACTAAGCTCTGGAAACACCATATATTTT | CASSRLSSGNTIYF
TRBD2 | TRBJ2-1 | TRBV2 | TGTGCCAGCAGGAGGGAGCGGGGGGGCGTAGAGCAGTTCTTC | CASRRERGGVEQFF
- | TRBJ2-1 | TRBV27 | TGTGCCAGCAGTTTAACTAGCTGGGCAACCGTCAATGAGCAGTTCTTC | CASSLTSWATVNEQFF
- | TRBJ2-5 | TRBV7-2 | TGTGCCAGCAGCAAGGACAGTGTTATTATTGGGACCCAGTACTTC | CASSKDSVIIGTQYF
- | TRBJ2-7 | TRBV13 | TGTGCCAGCAGCTACGGGGGCCCTGGCTCCTACGAGCAGTACTTC | CASSYGGPGSYEQYF
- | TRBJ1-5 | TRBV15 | TGTGCCACCAGCTCAGGAGGGGACGGTGGGAATCAGCCCCAGCATTTT | CATSSGGDGGNQPQHF
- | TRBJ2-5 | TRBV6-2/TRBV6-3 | TGTGCCAGCAGTTACCCGAAGGGGGTAGTAGATTTGGAGACCCAGTACTTC | CASSYPKGVVDLETQYF
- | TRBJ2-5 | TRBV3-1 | TGTGCCAGCAGCCAAGTATCGCGACCGCACGAGACCCAGTACTTC | CASSQVSRPHETQYF
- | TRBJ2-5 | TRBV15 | TGTGCCACCAGCGCCCACATCGAAGAGACCCAGTACTTC | CATSAHIEETQYF
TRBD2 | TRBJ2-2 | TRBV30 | TGTGCCTGGACCCCGCTAGCGGCGAACACCGGGGAGCTGTTTTTT | CAWTPLAANTGELFF
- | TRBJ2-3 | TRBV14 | TGTGCCAGCAGCCAAGATTTTGGAGATACGCAGTATTTT | CASSQDFGDTQYF
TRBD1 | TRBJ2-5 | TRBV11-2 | TGTGCCAGCAGCTTATTGTGGCCACACAGGGGAGAGACCCAGTACTTC | CASSLLWPHRGETQYF
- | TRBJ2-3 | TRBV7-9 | TGTGCCAGCAGTACAAACAGGTGGGCCACAGATACGCAGTATTTT | CASSTNRWATDTQYF
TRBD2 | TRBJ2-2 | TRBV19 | TGTGCCAGCAGCACTAGCGGGAGGGCCGGGGAGCTGTTTTTT | CASSTSGRAGELFF
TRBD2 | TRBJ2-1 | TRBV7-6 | TGTGCCAGCAGCTTCTCTAGCGGGAGCTCCTACAATGAGCAGTTCTTC | CASSFSSGSSYNEQFF
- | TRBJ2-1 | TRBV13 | TGTGCCAGCAGCTCAGGGGTTTACTCCTACAATGAGCAGTTCTTC | CASSSGVYSYNEQFF
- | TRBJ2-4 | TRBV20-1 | TGCAGTATCAGTCGAGTAGCCAAAAACATTCAGTACTTC | CSISRVAKNIQYF
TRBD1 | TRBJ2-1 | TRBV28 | TGTGCCAGCACCTTTCCGGGACAGGGCTACAATGAGCAGTTCTTC | CASTFPGQGYNEQFF
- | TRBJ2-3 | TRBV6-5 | TGTGCCAGCAGTTGGAGAAGAGAAGGCGGTTCTGATACGCAGTATTTT | CASSWRREGGSDTQYF
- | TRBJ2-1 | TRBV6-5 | TGTGCCAGCAGTTACTCCCTAGCGACCTACAATGAGCAGTTCTTC | CASSYSLATYNEQFF
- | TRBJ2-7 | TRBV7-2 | TGTGCCAGCAGCTATGTCGAAGAGGGACTCTACGAGCAGTACTTC | CASSYVEEGLYEQYF
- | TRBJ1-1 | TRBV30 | TGTGCCTGGAGTCCCGCCAGGAGACTCACTGAAGCTTTCTTT | CAWSPARRLTEAFF
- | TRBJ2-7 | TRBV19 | TGTGCCAGTAGTATCGGGGGTTCGGGGGAGCAGTACTTC | CASSIGGSGEQYF
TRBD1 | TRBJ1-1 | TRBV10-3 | TGTGCCATCAGCTTGGACAGGGATACTGAAGCTTTCTTT | CAISLDRDTEAFF